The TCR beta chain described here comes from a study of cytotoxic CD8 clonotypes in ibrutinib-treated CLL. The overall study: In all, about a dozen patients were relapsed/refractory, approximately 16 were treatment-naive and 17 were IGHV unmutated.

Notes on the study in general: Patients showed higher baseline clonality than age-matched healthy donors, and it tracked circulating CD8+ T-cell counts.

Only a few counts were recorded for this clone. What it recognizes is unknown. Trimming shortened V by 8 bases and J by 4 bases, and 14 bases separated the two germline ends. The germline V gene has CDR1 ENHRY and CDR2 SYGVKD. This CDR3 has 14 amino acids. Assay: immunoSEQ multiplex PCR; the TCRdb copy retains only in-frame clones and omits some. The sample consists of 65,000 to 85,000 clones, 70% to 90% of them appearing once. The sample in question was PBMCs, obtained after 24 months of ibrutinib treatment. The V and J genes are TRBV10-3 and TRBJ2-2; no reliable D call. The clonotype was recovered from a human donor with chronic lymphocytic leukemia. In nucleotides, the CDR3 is TGTGCCATCTGGTCAGGCAGCAGCACCGGGGAGCTGTTTTTT. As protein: CAIWSGSSTGELFF.